Listed here are 25 T cell receptor beta chains from one sample, sequenced in a study of shared clonotypes between healthy human individuals. The protocol was immunoSEQ multiplex PCR, while the TCRdb copy is restricted to in-frame clones and leaves out a portion. The sample has some 2,500,000 clones, 93% seen once. Sequencing was done on a sample of naive CD4+ T cells from PBMCs. The subset is: CD45RA+ positively selected. The source of these receptors is a man aged 18 to 35 in good health. Some clones in this sample may be carry-over from other donors' samples.

V is TRBV11-2 and J is TRBJ2-1; D perhaps matches TRBD2 (5 bases). The CDR3 runs to 15 residues. Germline-derived CDR1 and CDR2 are SGHAT and FQNNGV. V was trimmed by 5 bases and J by 4 bases, leaving 15 bases between them. The CDR3 reads CASSRATGEYNEQFF. DNA for the CDR3: TGTGCCAGCAGCCGAGCAACCGGGGAATACAATGAGCAGTTCTTC.

The chain employs TRBV9 and TRBJ1-1; D uncertain. Germline V gene lookup returns CDR1 SGDLS and CDR2 YYNGEE. The CDR3 spans 13 residues. The germline V and J ends were trimmed by 0 bases and 9 bases, with 12 bases remaining between them. The CDR3 DNA is TGTGCCAGCAGCGTAGTAGGGAACGCAAAAGCTTTCTTT. This encodes CASSVVGNAKAFF.

The chain joins TRBV7-2 to TRBJ2-3; 8 nucleotides align to TRBD2. This CDR3 has 16 residues. V dropped 2 bases and J dropped 8; count of bases not matched to a gene: 12. Germline CDR1 is SGHTA and CDR2 is FQGNSA. The CDR3 DNA follows: TGTGCCAGCAGCTTATGGACTAGCAGCCAAGTAGGTACGCAGTATTTT. Encoded protein: CASSLWTSSQVGTQYF.

The V call is TRBV4-2, the J call TRBJ2-1; TRBD2 might be the D (5 bases). Germline-derived CDR1 and CDR2 are LGHNA and YNFKEQ. This CDR3 comprises 15 residues. Trimming pared 1 base from V and 9 bases from J, leaving 16 bases between. The CDR3 reads CASSQGRYGVSEQFF. CDR3 sequence (DNA): TGTGCCAGCAGCCAAGGTCGGTACGGGGTAAGTGAGCAGTTCTTC.

The chain recombines TRBV9 with TRBJ1-3, with a tentative D call TRBD1 (5 bases). The V end lost 3 bases, the J end lost 3 bases, and 19 bases lay between the germline ends. This CDR3 has 17 amino acids. Germline values: CDR1 SGDLS, CDR2 YYNGEE. CDR3 loop: CASSDPGRVPLGNTIYF. Written as DNA, the CDR3 is TGTGCCAGCAGCGATCCCGGCAGGGTCCCCCTTGGAAACACCATATATTTT.

Only a few counts were recorded for this clone. V gene TRBV5-1 combines with J gene TRBJ1-1; D not certain. CDR1 is SGHRS, CDR2 YFSETQ, per germline. V lost 2 bases and J lost 0, with 11 bases in between. There are 15 residues in the CDR3. The CDR3 nucleotides are TGCGCCAGCAGCTTCGTTACGGGCGTGAACACTGAAGCTTTCTTT. It codes for CASSFVTGVNTEAFF.

The V gene is TRBV28, the J gene TRBJ1-2, with 8 positions matching TRBD1. The V gene's germline CDR1 is MDHEN and CDR2 SYDVKM. The V and J ends lost 6 bases and 3 bases, in that order; junction bases with no gene match: 18. The length of the CDR3 is 18 residues. The CDR3 loop reads CASRLTGTGLRGHYGYTF. The CDR3 nucleotides read TGTGCCAGCAGGCTAACCGGGACAGGCCTTCGTGGGCACTATGGCTACACCTTC.

The chain combines TRBV7-7 with TRBJ2-2; the match to TRBD2 covers 10 bases. Germline V gene sequence: CDR1 SSHAT, CDR2 FNYEAQ (reference sequence). The V segment lost 5 bases and the J segment 1 base; nucleotides outside the gene matches: 13. This CDR3 region has 19 residues. CDR3 sequence: CASSPIPRTSGVNTGELFF. CDR3 coding DNA: TGTGCCAGCAGCCCCATTCCGCGGACTAGCGGAGTGAACACCGGGGAGCTGTTTTTT.

The chain links TRBV19 to TRBJ2-7; D is undetermined. CDR3 length: 11 residues. The V and J ends lost 8 bases and 2 bases respectively, with 7 bases between them. Per germline, CDR1 LNHDA and CDR2 SQIVND (reference sequence). The CDR3 spells CASGRTYEQYF. The DNA of the CDR3 is TGTGCCAGTGGCCGTACCTACGAGCAGTACTTC. The whole variable domain, filled in from reference TRBV19 and TRBJ2-7, reads DGGITQSPKYLFRKEGQNVTLSCEQNLNHDAMYWYRQDPGQGLRLIYYSQIVNDFQKGDIAEGYSVSREKKESFPLTVTSAQKNPTAFYLCASGRTYEQYFGPGTRLTVT.

The rearrangement links TRBV18 to TRBJ1-1; D is unresolved. Per germline, CDR1 KGHSH and CDR2 LQKENI. The CDR3 is 13 amino acids. V lost 0 bases to trimming and J lost 6 bases, with 8 bases between them. In DNA form, the CDR3 reads TGTGCCAGCTCACCACCTGAGACTTCTGAAGCTTTCTTT. It specifies CASSPPETSEAFF.

V is TRBV15 and J is TRBJ1-2, with D maybe TRBD1 (5 bases). CDR1 and CDR2 from the germline V gene are LNHNV and YYDKDF (reference sequence). V shed 1 base and J shed 6 bases, with 15 bases lying between them. The CDR3 is 15 residues long. CDR3 loop: CATSRVGTARNGYTF. The CDR3 DNA reads as TGTGCCACCAGCAGAGTGGGGACGGCTAGGAATGGCTACACCTTC.

The count of this clone is one. The gene calls are TRBV18 and TRBJ1-5, with unresolved D. This CDR3 spans 13 amino acids. Trimming took 1 base from V and 7 from J, leaving 8 bases between them. Germline loops: CDR1 KGHSH, CDR2 LQKENI. The CDR3 here is CASSPRRGQPQHF. CDR3 coding DNA: TGTGCCAGCTCACCACGAAGAGGGCAGCCCCAGCATTTT.

The chain recombines TRBV10-1 with TRBJ2-1; TRBD1 matches at 8 bases. Germline CDR1 WNHNN, CDR2 SYGVQD (reference sequence). With 2 bases clipped from V and 2 bases from J, the junction kept 11 bases outside the gene matches. CDR3 length equals 18 residues. CDR3: CASSEGLGWDRTYNEQFF. The CDR3 region has the DNA TGCGCCAGCAGTGAGGGGCTAGGTTGGGACAGGACCTACAATGAGCAGTTCTTC.

The rearrangement joins TRBV28 to TRBJ2-3, with D unclear. Germline CDR1 and CDR2: MDHEN and SYDVKM. The CDR3 covers 13 residues. The V and J ends lost 10 bases and 2 bases respectively, with 13 bases between them. DNA for the CDR3: TGTGCCACCGAACGGACCTTCACAGATACGCAGTATTTT. As protein: CATERTFTDTQYF.

The genes are TRBV5-1 and TRBJ1-2; TRBD1 agrees at 10 bases. CDR3 length: 15 amino acids. V trimming: 3 bases; J trimming: 8 bases; junction bases outside the gene matches: 10. Germline loops: CDR1 SGHRS, CDR2 YFSETQ. CDR3 amino acids: CASSSSGTGAEGYTF. DNA of the CDR3: TGCGCCAGCAGCTCTTCCGGGACAGGGGCGGAGGGCTACACCTTC.

The chain employs TRBV29-1 and TRBJ1-3; 9 bases agree with TRBD1. J was trimmed by 3 bases and V by 6 bases; bases with no gene match: 6. Germline assignment: CDR1 SQVTM and CDR2 ANQGSEA. This CDR3 contains 14 residues. This CDR3 is CSVLQGANGNTIYF. CDR3 sequence (DNA): TGCAGCGTCCTACAGGGGGCAAATGGAAACACCATATATTTT.

About this clone: Other DNA sequences in the sample encode the same CDR3. The genes are TRBV28 and TRBJ1-2, with D perhaps matching TRBD1 (5 bases). Germline V lookup: CDR1 MDHEN, CDR2 SYDVKM. CDR3 length equals 14 residues. V was clipped by 5 bases and J by 5 bases, with 15 bases between them. CDR3 region: CASSPAGTRYGYTF. In DNA, the CDR3 is TGTGCCAGCAGTCCGGCCGGGACGCGGTATGGCTACACCTTC.

About this clone itself: Different DNA sequences within this sample yield the same CDR3. The genes are TRBV7-9 and TRBJ2-7; a weak D match, TRBD2 (5 bases). Trimming shortened V by 6 bases and J by 0 bases, and 12 bases separated the two germline ends. CDR1 is SEHNR, CDR2 FQNEAQ, per germline (reference sequence). CDR3 length: 14 amino acids. Here the CDR3 reads CASSLSGTSYEQYF. The CDR3 bases are TGTGCCAGCAGTTTATCGGGAACCTCCTACGAGCAGTACTTC.

The chain links TRBV7-9 to TRBJ2-3, with TRBD1 matching 10 bases. With 2 bases clipped from V and 5 bases from J, the junction kept 7 bases outside the gene matches. The CDR3 covers 16 residues. Germline V gene sequence: CDR1 SEHNR, CDR2 FQNEAQ (reference sequence). The CDR3 nucleotides are TGTGCCAGCAGCTTAACCCGGACAGGGGGGGGAGATACGCAGTATTTT. Residues: CASSLTRTGGGDTQYF.

The chain couples TRBV19 to TRBJ1-1, with no clear D. CDR3 length: 13 residues. V dropped 4 bases and J dropped 3 bases, with 9 bases sitting between them. The germline V gene has CDR1 LNHDA and CDR2 SQIVND (reference sequence). In DNA form, the CDR3 reads TGTGCCAGTAGTAACAGCCAATACACTGAAGCTTTCTTT. Amino acids: CASSNSQYTEAFF.

The chain carries TRBV10-3 and TRBJ2-7, with D maybe TRBD2 (5 bases). The CDR3 is 15 amino acids. V gave up 2 bases and J gave up 2 bases, with 13 bases separating them. Germline-derived CDR1 and CDR2 are ENHRY and SYGVKD. This CDR3 is CAISEGLPSAYEQYF. As DNA, the CDR3 is TGTGCCATCAGTGAGGGACTGCCCTCCGCCTACGAGCAGTACTTC.

About this clone itself: Other DNA variants within this sample encode the same CDR3. The rearrangement links TRBV18 to TRBJ1-1; D gene ambiguous. Trimming left V 1 base short and J 3 bases short, with 9 bases between. This CDR3 comprises 14 residues. From germline, CDR1 is KGHSH and CDR2 LQKENI. As DNA, the CDR3 is TGTGCCAGCTCACCACAGGGAAGGGACACTGAAGCTTTCTTT. Its translation: CASSPQGRDTEAFF.

This chain connects TRBV4-1 to TRBJ2-5; 7 bases fit TRBD1. The V gene's germline CDR1 is MGHRA and CDR2 YSYEKL. The CDR3 has 19 amino acids. V shed 0 bases and J 1 base; nucleotides not matched to a gene: 14. The CDR3 spells CASSQERMGQRSSQETQYF. The CDR3 DNA is TGCGCCAGCAGCCAAGAAAGGATGGGACAGCGGTCTAGCCAAGAGACCCAGTACTTC.

The chain links TRBV28 to TRBJ2-1, with 7 bases identical to TRBD2. Germline V gives CDR1 MDHEN, CDR2 SYDVKM. The CDR3 contains 18 residues. V shed 5 bases and J 4 bases; nucleotides not matched to a gene: 17. The CDR3 sequence is CASSGEGWLAETYNEQFF. As DNA, the CDR3 is TGTGCCAGCAGTGGGGAGGGTTGGCTAGCGGAAACTTACAATGAGCAGTTCTTC.

Of note for this clone: The sample holds other DNA sequences that translate to the same CDR3. The chain uses TRBV28 and TRBJ1-2; TRBD1 is a possible D gene (6 bases). Per the germline V gene, CDR1 is MDHEN and CDR2 is SYDVKM. The CDR3 contains 13 residues. The V end lost 3 bases, the J end lost 4 bases, and 9 bases lay between the germline ends. In DNA, the CDR3 is TGTGCCAGCAGTTTCCCCAGGGGCTATGGCTACACCTTC. It yields the protein CASSFPRGYGYTF.